Listed below are T cell receptor beta chains from one sample, sequenced in a study of a mutant IDH1 vaccine in newly diagnosed glioma. The protocol was immunoSEQ multiplex PCR, while the TCRdb copy is restricted to in-frame clones and leaves out a portion. The repertoire holds 45,000 to 60,000 clones, with 88% as singletons. Their antigens remain unidentified. The sequences come from PBMCs, collected from a glioma patient whose treatment included an IDH1 peptide vaccine. These receptors were collected from a woman aged 40 to 49 with glioma. Both conserved end residues are part of each CDR3. D genes are given only for firm matches. Size is omitted from some rows. Given values are once, few, many or a class for expanded clones.

CDR3 protein,CDR3 DNA,J gene,D gene,clone size,V gene
CASSLLSNTGELFF,TGTGCCAGCAGCTTGTTATCGAACACCGGGGAGCTGTTTTTT,TRBJ2-2,NA,once,TRBV5-6
CASSSTGGNEQFF,TGCGCCAGCAGCTCCACAGGGGGCAATGAGCAGTTCTTC,TRBJ2-1,TRBD1,NA,TRBV4-1
CASSPSPVNYGYTF,TGTGCCAGCAGCCCCAGCCCGGTTAACTATGGCTACACCTTC,TRBJ1-2,NA,NA,TRBV9
CASSPDSSNQPQHF,TGTGCCAGCAGCCCCGACAGTAGCAATCAGCCCCAGCATTTT,TRBJ1-5,NA,once,TRBV7-2
CSVLGWAGDDYEQYF,TGCAGCGTGCTTGGGTGGGCAGGGGACGACTACGAGCAGTACTTC,TRBJ2-7,NA,NA,TRBV29-1
CASSQGPTGFFGYTF,TGTGCCAGCAGCCAAGGCCCAACAGGGTTCTTCGGCTACACCTTC,TRBJ1-2,NA,NA,TRBV4-2
CASSQAGRETQYF,TGTGCCAGCAGCCAAGCCGGGAGAGAGACCCAGTACTTC,TRBJ2-5,NA,NA,TRBV4-2
CASSLIGERSYEQYF,TGCGCCAGCAGCTTGATCGGGGAAAGGTCCTACGAGCAGTACTTC,TRBJ2-7,NA,NA,TRBV5-1
CASSYQGEGEKLFF,TGTGCCAGCAGTTATCAGGGCGAGGGTGAAAAACTGTTTTTT,TRBJ1-4,NA,NA,TRBV6-6
CAWSVLAGGRETQYF,TGTGCCTGGAGTGTACTAGCGGGAGGAAGGGAGACCCAGTACTTC,TRBJ2-5,TRBD2,NA,TRBV30
CASSLKTSGSYEQYF,TGCGCCAGCAGCCTTAAAACTAGCGGGAGCTACGAGCAGTACTTC,TRBJ2-7,TRBD2,NA,TRBV4-1